These T cell receptor beta chains were read from a single sample in a study of blood T cell repertoires in COVID-19. Data came from immunoSEQ multiplex PCR; TCRdb stores just in-frame clones and leaves some out. The data hold under 80,000 clones, with around 87% observed a single time. Input material: peripheral blood. The receptor set was obtained from a man aged 55 to 70 with acute or convalescent COVID-19. The CDR3 runs from the conserved cysteine through the conserved F or W. A D gene is named only where the DNA matches it firmly. Clone size appears in some rows only: once, few, many, or a class for an expanded clone.

-	TRBV5-6	-	TRBJ1-1	TGTGCCAGCAGCTTCGACAGACGAAACACTGAAGCTTTCTTT	CASSFDRRNTEAFF
-	TRBV2	-	TRBJ1-2	TGTGCCAGCAGAAGGGACTCCTCGCGAGGCTACACCTTC	CASRRDSSRGYTF
TRBD2	TRBV9	-	TRBJ2-3	TGTGCCAGCAGTGAGCCTCGACTAGCGGCTAGCACAGATACGCAGTATTTT	CASSEPRLAASTDTQYF
TRBD1	TRBV11-2	-	TRBJ2-4	TGTGCCAGCAGCTCAATTCAGGGGGATGGCATTCAGTACTTC	CASSSIQGDGIQYF
TRBD1	TRBV27	-	TRBJ1-1	TGTGCCAGCAGTTCACAACAGGGGGCCTTCGGAACTGAAGCTTTCTTT	CASSSQQGAFGTEAFF
TRBD1	TRBV18	-	TRBJ1-5	TGTGCCAGCTCACCACCCGGGACAGGATCCAATCAGCCCCAGCATTTT	CASSPPGTGSNQPQHF
-	TRBV19	-	TRBJ1-6	TGTGCCAGTAGTATAATGTCGCGGCAGATCTCCTATAATTCACCCCTCCACTTT	CASSIMSRQISYNSPLHF
TRBD1	TRBV29-1	-	TRBJ2-7	TGCAGCGCCGAAGGGGGGACAGGGCACTACGAGCAGTACTTC	CSAEGGTGHYEQYF
-	TRBV7-2	few	TRBJ1-5	TGTGCCAGCAGCTTAGATATAGGGGGCAATCAGCCCCAGCATTTT	CASSLDIGGNQPQHF
-	TRBV19	few	TRBJ1-2	TGTGCCAGTAGTATAGACAGCTATGGCTACACCTTC	CASSIDSYGYTF
TRBD1	TRBV18	-	TRBJ1-4	TGTGCCAGCTCAGACGGGAGGGTCAAGGGGGCGCCGGGAAACGAAAAACTGTTTTTT	CASSDGRVKGAPGNEKLFF